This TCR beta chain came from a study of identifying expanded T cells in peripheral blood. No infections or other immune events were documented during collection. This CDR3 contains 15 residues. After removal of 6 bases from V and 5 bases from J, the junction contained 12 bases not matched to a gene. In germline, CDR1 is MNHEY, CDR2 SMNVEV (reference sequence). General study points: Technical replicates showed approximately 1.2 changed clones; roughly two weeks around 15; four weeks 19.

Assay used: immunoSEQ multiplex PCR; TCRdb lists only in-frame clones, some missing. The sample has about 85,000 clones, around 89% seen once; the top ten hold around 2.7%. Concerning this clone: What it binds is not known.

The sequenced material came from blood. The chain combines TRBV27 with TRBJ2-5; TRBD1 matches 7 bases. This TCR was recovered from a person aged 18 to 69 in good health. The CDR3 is CASSRQDRVGETQYF. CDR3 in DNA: TGTGCCAGCAGCCGCCAAGACAGGGTCGGGGAGACCCAGTACTTC.